This T cell receptor (beta chain) was observed in a study of post-analysis software for immune sequencing data. Across the study: There were relapsing-remitting, secondary progressive and progressive-relapsing multiple sclerosis among the disease courses included.

This clonotype was counted a few times. Its target is not known. Whole-study results and caveats: About 5 TRBV segments appeared more often in patients than in controls, and TRBV5-6, TRBV5-1 and TRBV20-1 were among these. Under the F measure, samples that were prepared in one batch clustered strongly together. Compared against controls, patients with multiple sclerosis displayed significantly lower normalized Chao1 diversity.

Tagging with unique molecular identifiers was a feature of the TCR beta cDNA libraries. Input amounts of roughly 0.85 to 11 million T cells were used. These gave approximately 500,000 cDNA molecules, so each molecule approximated one T cell. Via MiXCR, TCRdb re-called the PCR reads, giving one row per CDR3 protein. Found here are some 260,000 distinct CDR3 sequences, 36% of them singletons; the top ten hold approximately 4.6%. The CDR3 is 15 residues long. V gave up 2 bases and J gave up 14 bases; unmatched junction bases: 9. The V gene's germline CDR1 is LGHDT and CDR2 YNNKEL (reference sequence). The gene calls are TRBV3-1 and TRBJ1-6; 10 bases map to TRBD1. This sequence was found in a girl aged 5-17 years with multiple sclerosis. The sample was blood. The CDR3 reads CASSQPSGTGVSLHF. The CDR3 coding sequence is TGTGCCAGCAGCCAACCCTCCGGGACAGGGGTTTCCCTCCACTTT.